Listed below are T cell receptor beta chains from one sample, sequenced in a study of PD-L1 blockade in urothelial cancer. Here immunoSEQ multiplex PCR was the method, and the copy in TCRdb shows in-frame clones only, minus some. This table holds roughly 77,000 clones, roughly 84% found once. The input for sequencing was PBMCs, taken around atezolizumab (anti-PD-L1) treatment. All receptors derive from a woman aged 70 to 79 with urothelial cancer. Both conserved end residues are trimmed from each CDR3.

TRBV7-2,TRBJ1-6,ASSAPWAGALYSPLH
TRBV19,TRBJ2-2,ASTPDYYTGELF
TRBV19,TRBJ2-7,ASSTRTSGALSYEQY
TRBV11-2,TRBJ2-5,ASSLGLDARETQY
TRBV19,TRBJ1-2,ASSPVEVFSYGYT
TRBV6-1,TRBJ2-1,ASSEVPGPSPSGQF
TRBV5-1,TRBJ2-5,ASSLGQGKETQY
TRBV6-1,TRBJ2-3,ASTDSGGGSTDTQY
TRBV19,TRBJ1-1,ASSIDVSQRRAF
TRBV5-4,TRBJ2-3,ASSAGTGYTDTQY
TRBV6-4,TRBJ2-3,ASTRDTFTDTQY
TRBV18,TRBJ2-4,ASSPLAGVAKNIQY
TRBV28,TRBJ1-4,ASSSGTAFREKLF
TRBV7-9,TRBJ1-4,ASSFGQGMEKLF
TRBV5-1,TRBJ2-2,ASSLDWGLVGELF
TRBV7-2,TRBJ2-1,ASSLGSYNEQF
TRBV28,TRBJ1-1,ASSLDRLEAF
TRBV19,TRBJ1-5,ASSIIRSGAKDQPQH
TRBV5-6,TRBJ2-7,ASGGSGRASGEQY
TRBV5-1,TRBJ2-7,ASSPLGPGEQY
TRBV5-6,TRBJ2-3,ASSLGEGAQNTDTQY
TRBV18,TRBJ2-7,ASSRDYGRYEQY
TRBV29-1,TRBJ1-2,SAQGAGGYT
TRBV18,TRBJ2-7,ASSQGYNYEQY
TRBV5-1,TRBJ2-7,ASMTGTGGFYEQY
TRBV15,TRBJ2-7,ATSPGGTFSYEQY